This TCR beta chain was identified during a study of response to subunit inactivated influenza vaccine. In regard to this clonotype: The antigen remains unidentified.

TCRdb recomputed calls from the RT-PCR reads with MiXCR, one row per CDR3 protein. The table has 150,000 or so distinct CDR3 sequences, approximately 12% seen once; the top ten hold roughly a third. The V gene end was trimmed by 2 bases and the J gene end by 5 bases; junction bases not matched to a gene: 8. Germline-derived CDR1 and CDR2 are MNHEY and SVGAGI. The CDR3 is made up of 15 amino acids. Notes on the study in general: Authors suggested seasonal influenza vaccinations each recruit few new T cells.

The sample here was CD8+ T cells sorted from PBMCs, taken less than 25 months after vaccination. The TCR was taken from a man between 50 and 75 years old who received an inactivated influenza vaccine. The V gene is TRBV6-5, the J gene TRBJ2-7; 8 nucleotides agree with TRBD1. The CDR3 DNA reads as TGTGCCAGCAGTTACAGCAGGGGGCGTACCCACGAGCAGTACTTC. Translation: CASSYSRGRTHEQYF.